The clone carrying this T cell receptor (beta chain) was recorded at least ten times. Its antigen is currently unknown. Genomic DNA was employed as the template in profiling TCR beta VDJ and CDR3. TCRdb reprocessed the reads with MiXCR, giving one entry per CDR3 protein. The table lists about 220,000 distinct CDR3 sequences, roughly 35% of them singletons. The sample belongs to a study of CD8+CD57+ T cells in acquired aplastic anemia. Study in general: DNA recovered from sorted CD4+ and CD8+ cells had a mean of about 3.5 ug. Whole-study results and caveats: About 30 CD8+ CDR3 sequences occurred in both the patients and the controls. CD8+ Simpson's diversity did not differ significantly between patients and controls.

Looked up from germline, CDR1 is SNHLY and CDR2 is FYNNEI. The CDR3 is 14 amino acids. Trimming pared 1 base from V and 4 bases from J, leaving 10 bases between. The V and J genes are TRBV2 and TRBJ1-2; D call uncertain. Sequences were obtained from sorted CD4+, CD8+, or CD8+CD57+ T cells (not recorded which) from PBMCs. The TCR sequence derives from a human donor in good health, serving as a control. In DNA, the CDR3 is TGTGCCAGCAGTGAAGTTCTAGGCACCTATGGCTACACCTTC. Its translation: CASSEVLGTYGYTF. Filled out from reference TRBV2 and TRBJ1-2, the complete variable domain reads EPEVTQTPSHQVTQMGQEVILRCVPISNHLYFYWYRQILGQKVEFLVSFYNNEISEKSEIFDDQFSVERPDGSNFTLKIRSTKLEDSAMYFCASSEVLGTYGYTFGSGTRLTVV.